The TCR beta chain described here comes from a study of siplizumab effects on memory and regulatory T cells. To note about this clone: What it binds is not known.

V was cut by 7 bases and J by 2 bases, with 8 bases left in between. Germline loops: CDR1 LNHDA, CDR2 SQIVND (reference sequence). The CDR3 extends over 12 amino acids. Points from the study as a whole: Unstimulated subsets captured only a minor fraction of alloreactive clones. Naive T cells appeared more diverse than memory cells and seemed to be major alloresponse contributors. The study found that mappable alloreactive CD4+ clones averaged roughly 75% Treg-derived with siplizumab and over 25% in controls.

Sequencing was performed with immunoSEQ multiplex PCR; in TCRdb, only in-frame clones are kept and a portion is missing. The table has about 100,000 clones, 91% seen once; the top ten hold 0.13% to 0.15%. This chain uses TRBV19 with TRBJ1-2, with unresolved D. This TCR came from a human donor in good health. The sample comprised CD4+ T cells sorted from blood. The CDR3 spells CASTGRNYGYTF. The CDR3 region has the DNA TGTGCCAGTACGGGAAGAAACTATGGCTACACCTTC.